The present entry profiles one T cell receptor beta chain with its context. Enrollment of patients from Seattle took place during active infection, with longitudinal follow-up. This specimen comes from a study of blood T cell repertoires in COVID-19. The wider study: The origin of the acute and convalescent COVID-19 samples was the United States, Italy and Spain. PBMCs, B-cell-depleted T cells, or T cells were the source of the cDNA or gDNA that made up the material.

The germline V gene encodes CDR1 SGHRS and CDR2 YFSETQ. Deletions cut 5 bases from V and 0 bases from J, with 8 bases between. This CDR3 is built from 13 residues. Sequencing used immunoSEQ multiplex PCR; TCRdb keeps in-frame clones, though not all of them. The data show some 200,000 clones, around 94% seen once. The TCR sequence derives from a man aged 25 to 40 with COVID-19, enrolled during active disease. J is TRBJ1-1 and V is TRBV5-1; D perhaps matches TRBD1 (6 bases). The material sequenced was peripheral blood. CDR3 in amino acids: CASRTGMNTEAFF. The CDR3 nucleotides read TGCGCCAGCAGAACAGGGATGAACACTGAAGCTTTCTTT.